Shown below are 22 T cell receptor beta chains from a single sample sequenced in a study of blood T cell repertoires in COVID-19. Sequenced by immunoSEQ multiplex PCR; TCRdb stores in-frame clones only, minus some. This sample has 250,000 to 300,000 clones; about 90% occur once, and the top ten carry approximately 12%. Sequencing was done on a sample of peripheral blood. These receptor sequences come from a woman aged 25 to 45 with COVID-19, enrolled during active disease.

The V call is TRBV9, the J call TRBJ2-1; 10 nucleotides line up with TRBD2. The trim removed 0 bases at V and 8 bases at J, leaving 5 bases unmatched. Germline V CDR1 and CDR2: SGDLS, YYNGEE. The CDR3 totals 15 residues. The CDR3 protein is CASSVDNSGGYEQFF. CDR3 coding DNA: TGTGCCAGCAGCGTAGATAATAGCGGGGGGTATGAGCAGTTCTTC.

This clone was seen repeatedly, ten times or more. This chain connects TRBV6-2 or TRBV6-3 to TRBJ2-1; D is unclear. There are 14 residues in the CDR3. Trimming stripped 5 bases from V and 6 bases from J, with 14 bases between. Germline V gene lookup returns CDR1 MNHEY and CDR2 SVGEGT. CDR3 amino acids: CASSPLGGANEQFF. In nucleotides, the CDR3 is TGTGCCAGCAGTCCCCTAGGTGGAGCCAATGAGCAGTTCTTC.

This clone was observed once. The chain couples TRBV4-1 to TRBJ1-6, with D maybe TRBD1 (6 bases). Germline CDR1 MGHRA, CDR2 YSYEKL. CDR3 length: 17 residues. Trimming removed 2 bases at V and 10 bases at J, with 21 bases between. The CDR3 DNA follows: TGCGCCAGCAGCCAAAGTACTCCGGGACAAGCGAACTCACCCCTCCACTTT. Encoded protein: CASSQSTPGQANSPLHF.

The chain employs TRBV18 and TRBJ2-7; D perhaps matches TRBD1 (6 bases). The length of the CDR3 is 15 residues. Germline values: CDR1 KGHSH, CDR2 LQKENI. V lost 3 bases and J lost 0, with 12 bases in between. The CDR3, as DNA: TGTGCCAGCTCACCCGATTTACAGGGCTCCTACGAGCAGTACTTC. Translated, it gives CASSPDLQGSYEQYF.

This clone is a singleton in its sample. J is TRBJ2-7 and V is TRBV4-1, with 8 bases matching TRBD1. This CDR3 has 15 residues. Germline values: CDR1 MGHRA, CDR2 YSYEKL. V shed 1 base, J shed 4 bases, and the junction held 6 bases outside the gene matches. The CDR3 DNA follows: TGCGCCAGCAGCCAAGGATCAGGGGGCAAGTACGAGCAGTACTTC. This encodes CASSQGSGGKYEQYF.

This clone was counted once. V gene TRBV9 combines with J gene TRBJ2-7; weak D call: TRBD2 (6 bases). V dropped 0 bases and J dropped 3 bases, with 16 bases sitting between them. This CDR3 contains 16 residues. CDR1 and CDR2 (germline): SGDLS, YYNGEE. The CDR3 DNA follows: TGTGCCAGCAGCGTAGAGTCGGGACTCTATAGCTACGAGCAGTACTTC. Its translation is CASSVESGLYSYEQYF.

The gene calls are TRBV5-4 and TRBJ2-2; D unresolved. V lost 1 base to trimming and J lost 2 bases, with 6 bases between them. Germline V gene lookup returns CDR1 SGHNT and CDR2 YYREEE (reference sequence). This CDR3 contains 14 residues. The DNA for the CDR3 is TGTGCCAGCAGCTTGAGACTTAACACCGGGGAGCTGTTTTTT. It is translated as CASSLRLNTGELFF.

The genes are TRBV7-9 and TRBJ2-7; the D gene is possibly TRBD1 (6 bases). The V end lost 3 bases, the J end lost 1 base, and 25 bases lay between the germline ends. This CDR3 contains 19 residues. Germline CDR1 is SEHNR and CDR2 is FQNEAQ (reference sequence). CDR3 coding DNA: TGTGCCAGCAGCTTCATCCCCCTCGTACAGGGTATGAGTTCCTACGAGCAGTACTTC. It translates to CASSFIPLVQGMSSYEQYF.

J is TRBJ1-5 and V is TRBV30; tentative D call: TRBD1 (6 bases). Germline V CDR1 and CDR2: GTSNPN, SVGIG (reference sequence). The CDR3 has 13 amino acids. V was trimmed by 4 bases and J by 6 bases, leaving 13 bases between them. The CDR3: CAWNGGAGQPQHF. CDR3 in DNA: TGTGCCTGGAATGGGGGGGCCGGTCAGCCCCAGCATTTT. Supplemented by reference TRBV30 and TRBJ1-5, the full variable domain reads SQTIHQWPATLVQPVGSPLSLECTVEGTSNPNLYWYRQAAGRGLQLLFYSVGIGQISSEVPQNLSASRPQDRQFILSSKKLLLSDSGFYLCAWNGGAGQPQHFGDGTRLSIL.

The CDR3 nucleotides read TGTGCCAGCAGCTTAGGGGCATCTGTGAACATTCAGTACTTC. This codes for CASSLGASVNIQYF. The chain carries TRBV13 and TRBJ2-4; D unclear. The length of the CDR3 is 14 residues. Germline V lookup: CDR1 PRHDT, CDR2 FYEKMQ (reference sequence). V was trimmed by 0 bases and J by 7 bases, leaving 10 bases between them.

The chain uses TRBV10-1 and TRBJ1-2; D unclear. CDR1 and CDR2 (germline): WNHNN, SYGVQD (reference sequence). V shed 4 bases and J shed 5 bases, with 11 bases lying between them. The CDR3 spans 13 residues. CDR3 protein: CASSGGPSYGYTF. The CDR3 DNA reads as TGCGCCAGCAGTGGAGGCCCGTCGTATGGCTACACCTTC.

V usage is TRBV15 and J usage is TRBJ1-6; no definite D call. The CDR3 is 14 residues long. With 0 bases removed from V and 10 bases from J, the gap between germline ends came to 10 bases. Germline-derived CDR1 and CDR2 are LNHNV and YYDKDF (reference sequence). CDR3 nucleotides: TGTGCCACCAGCAGAGATGTTACGCAGTCACCCCTCCACTTT. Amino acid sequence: CATSRDVTQSPLHF.

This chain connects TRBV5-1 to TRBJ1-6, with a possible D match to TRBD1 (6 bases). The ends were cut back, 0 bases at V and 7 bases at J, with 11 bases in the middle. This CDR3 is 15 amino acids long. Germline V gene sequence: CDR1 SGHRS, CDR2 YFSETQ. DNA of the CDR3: TGCGCCAGCAGCTTGGCCTTCGGACAGAATTCACCCCTCCACTTT. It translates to CASSLAFGQNSPLHF.

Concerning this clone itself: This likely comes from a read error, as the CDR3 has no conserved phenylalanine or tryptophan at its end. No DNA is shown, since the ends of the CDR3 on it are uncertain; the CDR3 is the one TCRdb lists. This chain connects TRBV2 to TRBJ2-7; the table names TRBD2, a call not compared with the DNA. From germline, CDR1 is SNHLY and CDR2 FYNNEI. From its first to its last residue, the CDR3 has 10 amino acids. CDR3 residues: CASSDLLAGL.

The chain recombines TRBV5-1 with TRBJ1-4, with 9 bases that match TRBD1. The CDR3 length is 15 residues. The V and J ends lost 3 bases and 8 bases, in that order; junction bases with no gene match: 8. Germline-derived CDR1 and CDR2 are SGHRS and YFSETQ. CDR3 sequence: CASSSDRGGEEKLFF. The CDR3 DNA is TGCGCCAGCAGCTCGGACAGGGGAGGGGAGGAAAAACTGTTTTTT.

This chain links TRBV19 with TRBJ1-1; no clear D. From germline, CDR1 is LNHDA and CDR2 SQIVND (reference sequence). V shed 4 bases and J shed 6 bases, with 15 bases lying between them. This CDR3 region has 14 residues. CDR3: CASSSPIRRAEAFF. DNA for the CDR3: TGTGCCAGTAGTAGCCCCATTCGGCGGGCTGAAGCTTTCTTT.

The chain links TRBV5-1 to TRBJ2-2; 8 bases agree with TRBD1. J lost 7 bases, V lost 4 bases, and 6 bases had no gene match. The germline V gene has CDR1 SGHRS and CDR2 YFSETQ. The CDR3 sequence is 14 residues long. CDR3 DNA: TGCGCCAGCAGCCCGGACAGGGAAGGCGGGGAGCTGTTTTTT. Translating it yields CASSPDREGGELFF.

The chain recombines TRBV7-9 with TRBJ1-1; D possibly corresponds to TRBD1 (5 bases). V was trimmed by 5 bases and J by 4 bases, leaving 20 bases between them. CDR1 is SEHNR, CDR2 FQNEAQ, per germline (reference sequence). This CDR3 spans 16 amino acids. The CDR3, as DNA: TGTGCCAGCAGCCCATTAGTGGGGGGTTGGGGCACTGAAGCTTTCTTT. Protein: CASSPLVGGWGTEAFF.

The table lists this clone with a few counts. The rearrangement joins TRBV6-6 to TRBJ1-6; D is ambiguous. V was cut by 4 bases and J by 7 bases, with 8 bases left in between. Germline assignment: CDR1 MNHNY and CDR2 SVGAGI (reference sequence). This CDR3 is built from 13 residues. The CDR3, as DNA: TGTGCCAGCAGTTCCCCCGAGAATTCACCCCTCCACTTT. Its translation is CASSSPENSPLHF.

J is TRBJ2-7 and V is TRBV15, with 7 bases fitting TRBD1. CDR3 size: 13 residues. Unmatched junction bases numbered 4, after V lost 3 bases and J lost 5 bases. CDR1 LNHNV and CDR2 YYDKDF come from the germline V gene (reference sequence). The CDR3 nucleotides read TGTGCCACCAGCAGTGTACAGGGGAACGAGCAGTACTTC. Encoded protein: CATSSVQGNEQYF.

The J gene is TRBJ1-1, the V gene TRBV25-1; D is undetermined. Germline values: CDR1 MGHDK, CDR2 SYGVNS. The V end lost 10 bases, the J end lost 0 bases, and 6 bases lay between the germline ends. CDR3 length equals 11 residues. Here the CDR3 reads CATLLNTEAFF. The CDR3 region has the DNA TGTGCCACCCTCCTGAACACTGAAGCTTTCTTT.

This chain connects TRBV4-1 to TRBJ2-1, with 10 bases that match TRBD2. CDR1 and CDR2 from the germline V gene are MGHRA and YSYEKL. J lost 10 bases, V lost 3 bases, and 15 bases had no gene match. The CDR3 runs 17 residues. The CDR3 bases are TGCGCCAGCAGCCACGAAACGGCGCTAGCGGGGGTTAACGAGCAGTTCTTC. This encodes CASSHETALAGVNEQFF.